Presented here are 28 T cell receptor beta chains from one specimen sequenced in a study of blood T cell repertoires in COVID-19. Here immunoSEQ multiplex PCR was the method, and the copy in TCRdb shows in-frame clones only, minus some. This sample has roughly 120,000 clones, with approximately 87% found just once. The sequenced material came from peripheral blood. The receptors were sampled from a man aged 30-40 years with acute or convalescent COVID-19.

This chain connects TRBV7-9 to TRBJ2-7, with 7 bases that match TRBD1. After removal of 5 bases from V and 2 bases from J, the junction contained 6 bases not matched to a gene. The germline gives CDR1 SEHNR, CDR2 FQNEAQ (reference sequence). The CDR3 loop spans 14 amino acids. The CDR3 bases are TGTGCCAGCAGCCCCGGGACAGAACCCTACGAGCAGTACTTC. Encoded protein: CASSPGTEPYEQYF.

The gene calls are TRBV29-1 and TRBJ1-1; 8 bases map to TRBD1. The V segment lost 6 bases and the J segment 6 bases; nucleotides outside the gene matches: 9. CDR3 length: 13 residues. Germline loops: CDR1 SQVTM, CDR2 ANQGSEA. The CDR3 DNA reads TGCAGCGTCACCAGGGGGCCGGACGCTGAAGCTTTCTTT. Translation: CSVTRGPDAEAFF.

This clone appeared a few times. The chain uses TRBV6-8 and TRBJ2-3; the match to TRBD2 covers 10 bases. The V gene's germline CDR1 is MNHGY and CDR2 SAAAGT. The CDR3 sequence is 18 residues long. Trimming at V came to 4 bases and at J to 1 base, leaving 11 bases not matched to a gene. The CDR3, as DNA: TGTGCCAGCAGTTCCCTACAGCGGGGGGGCGGGGGCACAGATACGCAGTATTTT. Its translation: CASSSLQRGGGGTDTQYF.

The V gene is TRBV30, the J gene TRBJ1-1; possible D gene TRBD1, 5 bases. CDR1 and CDR2 (germline): GTSNPN, SVGIG (reference sequence). V lost 3 bases to trimming and J lost 10 bases, with 9 bases between them. The CDR3 runs 10 residues. The CDR3 region has the DNA TGTGCCTGGAGAGGGGTAGGAGCTTTCTTT. The encoded protein is CAWRGVGAFF.

CDR3 DNA sequence: TGTGCCAGCTCACCCCCCCGGAGACAGGGGTACAATGAGCAGTTCTTC. It codes for CASSPPRRQGYNEQFF. The rearrangement uses TRBV18 and TRBJ2-1; 8 bases are shared with TRBD1. This CDR3 comprises 16 residues. CDR1 KGHSH and CDR2 LQKENI come from the germline V gene. V was pared by 3 bases and J by 4 bases, with 8 bases of the junction left unmatched.

J is TRBJ1-5 and V is TRBV19, with a possible D match to TRBD1 (5 bases). The CDR3 loop spans 16 amino acids. The V gene lost 3 bases and the J gene lost 6 bases, with 18 bases spanning the gap. Germline lookup yields CDR1 LNHDA and CDR2 SQIVND (reference sequence). CDR3 in amino acids: CASSIVNINQGQPQHF. CDR3 DNA sequence: TGTGCCAGTAGTATTGTTAATATCAACCAGGGTCAGCCCCAGCATTTT.

The genes are TRBV5-6 and TRBJ1-1; TRBD1 aligns across 10 bases. Germline values: CDR1 SGHDT, CDR2 YYEEEE. J lost 5 bases, V lost 5 bases, and 6 bases had no gene match. This CDR3 region has 14 residues. CDR3 loop: CASSIRTGGTEAFF. The DNA for the CDR3 is TGTGCCAGCAGTATCCGGACAGGGGGAACTGAAGCTTTCTTT.

This chain connects TRBV5-1 to TRBJ2-5; TRBD2 aligns across 8 bases. V dropped 4 bases and J dropped 5; count of bases not matched to a gene: 10. CDR1 and CDR2 (germline): SGHRS, YFSETQ. The CDR3 runs 15 residues. CDR3 in amino acids: CASSPSGGKVETQYF. The CDR3 DNA follows: TGCGCCAGCAGCCCATCGGGGGGGAAGGTTGAGACCCAGTACTTC.

This clone was detected only a few times. The chain couples TRBV5-4 to TRBJ2-1; 11 bases map to TRBD2. Germline CDR1 and CDR2: SGHNT and YYREEE (reference sequence). This CDR3 region has 17 residues. Trimming at V came to 3 bases and at J to 1 base, leaving 6 bases not matched to a gene. The CDR3 protein is CASSSPGLAVSYNEQFF. DNA of the CDR3: TGTGCCAGCAGCTCTCCGGGACTAGCGGTTTCCTACAATGAGCAGTTCTTC.

The DNA of the CDR3 is TGCGCCAGCAGCCAGGGACTAGCGGGGGGAGATCGCAATGAGCAGTTCTTC. Amino acid sequence: CASSQGLAGGDRNEQFF. This chain links TRBV4-3 with TRBJ2-1; 15 positions match TRBD2. The germline CDR1 and CDR2 sequences are LGHNA and YSLEER. With V trimmed by 3 bases and J by 6 bases, 6 bases remained unmatched. This CDR3 region has 17 residues.

The chain combines TRBV30 with TRBJ2-3, with 9 bases lining up with TRBD2. The germline CDR1 and CDR2 sequences are GTSNPN and SVGIG (reference sequence). V lost 4 bases and J lost 2; bases outside the gene matches: 4. CDR3 length: 14 residues. The CDR3 DNA sequence: TGTGCCTGGAATAAGCGGGGGGACACAGATACGCAGTATTTT. It is translated as CAWNKRGDTDTQYF.

The chain is built from TRBV5-1 and TRBJ1-6; D is ambiguous. Trimming shortened V by 0 bases and J by 4 bases, and 14 bases separated the two germline ends. The CDR3 consists of 17 residues. Per the germline V gene, CDR1 is SGHRS and CDR2 is YFSETQ. CDR3 sequence reads: CASSLEGLDYYNSPLHF. The CDR3 DNA follows: TGCGCCAGCAGCTTGGAGGGTTTAGACTATTATAATTCACCCCTCCACTTT.

The chain links TRBV7-6 to TRBJ2-3; no definite D call. The CDR3 runs to 14 residues. Trimming stripped 2 bases from V and 1 base from J, with 7 bases between. The germline CDR1 and CDR2 sequences are SGHVS and FNYEAQ. CDR3 residues: CASSLQPGTDTQYF. In nucleotides, the CDR3 is TGTGCCAGCAGCTTACAACCGGGCACAGATACGCAGTATTTT.

The rearrangement joins TRBV30 to TRBJ1-1; D is ambiguous. CDR3 length: 13 residues. The germline CDR1 and CDR2 sequences are GTSNPN and SVGIG (reference sequence). V was cut by 2 bases and J by 6 bases, with 13 bases left in between. The CDR3, as DNA: TGTGCCTGGAGTTCTGGGCAGTCCCCTGAAGCTTTCTTT. This encodes CAWSSGQSPEAFF.

The sample holds a few counts of this clone. The chain has TRBV6-4 and TRBJ2-1; 7 bases fit TRBD2. The V gene's germline CDR1 is MRHNA and CDR2 SNTAGT. V was pared by 2 bases and J by 4 bases, with 5 bases of the junction left unmatched. This CDR3 is 15 amino acids long. CDR3 sequence: CASSDRAGEYNEQFF. As DNA, the CDR3 is TGTGCCAGCAGTGACAGGGCGGGGGAATACAATGAGCAGTTCTTC.

The V and J genes are TRBV6-1 and TRBJ2-3; 13 bases line up with TRBD2. The CDR3 extends over 14 amino acids. The germline CDR1 and CDR2 sequences are MNHNS and SASEGT. The J segment lost 6 bases and the V segment lost 3 bases, leaving 0 bases of the junction unmatched. The CDR3 spells CASSETSGGDTQYF. The CDR3 coding sequence is TGTGCCAGCAGTGAGACTAGCGGGGGGGATACGCAGTATTTT.

This chain links TRBV19 with TRBJ1-5; 8 nucleotides match TRBD1. The CDR3 sequence is 14 residues long. The germline V gene encodes CDR1 LNHDA and CDR2 SQIVND (reference sequence). After removal of 8 bases from V and 0 bases from J, the junction contained 3 bases not matched to a gene. CDR3 DNA: TGTGCCAGTGAGACAGGGGATAGCAATCAGCCCCAGCATTTT. It translates to CASETGDSNQPQHF.

The genes are TRBV27 and TRBJ2-7; no clear D gene. Germline CDR1 reads MNHEY; CDR2 reads SMNVEV (reference sequence). V was trimmed by 4 bases and J by 6 bases, leaving 13 bases between them. The CDR3 is made up of 13 amino acids. The DNA for the CDR3 is TGTGCCAGCAGTTCGTCTATGTCAAGCGAGCAGTACGTC. Amino acids: CASSSSMSSEQYV.

The chain couples TRBV29-1 to TRBJ2-3; 13 bases fit TRBD2. The CDR3 covers 16 residues. In germline, CDR1 is SQVTM, CDR2 ANQGSEA. Trimming at V came to 6 bases and at J to 3 bases, leaving 9 bases not matched to a gene. This CDR3 is CSVTSGTSGNTDTQYF. As DNA, the CDR3 is TGCAGCGTGACAAGCGGGACTAGCGGGAATACAGATACGCAGTATTTT.

The chain uses TRBV7-3 and TRBJ2-3, with 10 bases that match TRBD2. The junction had 7 bases not matched to a gene; V was cut back by 5 bases and J by 5 bases. Looked up from germline, CDR1 is SGHTA and CDR2 is FQGTGA. This CDR3 is 15 amino acids long. The CDR3 spells CASSPLAGGGDTQYF. CDR3 bases: TGTGCCAGCAGCCCCTTAGCGGGAGGAGGAGATACGCAGTATTTT. Complete variable domain (other parts from reference TRBV7-3 and TRBJ2-3): GAGVSQTPSNKVTEKGKYVELRCDPISGHTALYWYRQSLGQGPEFLIYFQGTGAADDSGLPNDRFFAVRPEGSVSTLKIQRTERGDSAVYLCASSPLAGGGDTQYFGPGTRLTVL.

This rearrangement joins TRBV27 to TRBJ1-1; D perhaps matches TRBD1 (6 bases). Germline CDR1 and CDR2: MNHEY and SMNVEV (reference sequence). The CDR3 length is 15 residues. V was cut by 5 bases and J by 0 bases, with 13 bases left in between. CDR3 amino acids: CASSSRGGLNTEAFF. The DNA for the CDR3 is TGTGCCAGCAGTAGCAGGGGCGGGTTGAACACTGAAGCTTTCTTT.

The chain combines TRBV4-3 with TRBJ1-2; 7 bases are shared with TRBD1. The CDR3 runs 16 residues. Trimming took 4 bases from V and 6 from J; bases not matched to a gene: 14. CDR1 and CDR2 (germline): LGHNA, YSLEER. CDR3 protein: CASSPLTGDEIHGYTF. Here the CDR3 DNA reads TGCGCCAGCAGCCCACTAACAGGGGATGAGATACATGGCTACACCTTC.

This clone was found a few times. The chain couples TRBV27 to TRBJ1-2, with D unclear. The germline V and J ends were trimmed by 2 bases and 4 bases, with 8 bases remaining between them. The CDR3 totals 13 residues. Germline values: CDR1 MNHEY, CDR2 SMNVEV (reference sequence). CDR3 loop: CASSLGPIYGYTF. The CDR3 DNA follows: TGTGCCAGCAGTTTAGGGCCAATCTATGGCTACACCTTC.

V usage is TRBV13 and J usage is TRBJ1-2, with 9 bases matching TRBD1. Germline V gene data show CDR1 as PRHDT and CDR2 as FYEKMQ (reference sequence). V lost 4 bases, J lost 6 bases, and 6 bases stayed unmatched. CDR3 length: 14 residues. As DNA, the CDR3 is TGTGCCAGCAGCTCCCCGGGACAGGGAAATGGCTACACCTTC. This translates into CASSSPGQGNGYTF.

The CDR3 DNA is TGTGCCAGCCTTAAGCGTTCCGGAAACACCATATATTTT. Protein sequence: CASLKRSGNTIYF. This chain joins TRBV6-5 and TRBJ1-3; D not certain. V lost 8 bases, J lost 4 bases, and 12 bases lay in between. In germline, CDR1 is MNHEY, CDR2 SVGAGI. CDR3 size: 13 residues.

V usage is TRBV4-3 and J usage is TRBJ2-7, with TRBD1 matching 7 bases. V lost 5 bases, J lost 3 bases, and 7 bases stayed unmatched. CDR1 and CDR2 (germline): LGHNA, YSLEER. CDR3 length: 14 amino acids. Here the CDR3 DNA reads TGCGCCAGCAGCTCCGGGACAGAAGACTACGAGCAGTACTTC. Translating it yields CASSSGTEDYEQYF.

The count of this clone is one. The V gene is TRBV20-1, the J gene TRBJ1-5; a possible D gene is TRBD1 (5 bases). The CDR3 has 13 amino acids. With 3 bases removed from V and 4 bases from J, the gap between germline ends came to 10 bases. Germline CDR1 DFQATT, CDR2 SNEGSKA (reference sequence). The CDR3 loop reads CSASSGANQPQHF. The CDR3 DNA reads as TGCAGTGCTAGTAGCGGGGCAAATCAGCCCCAGCATTTT.

The rearrangement links TRBV6-1 to TRBJ1-5, with D hard to call. V dropped 2 bases and J dropped 2 bases, with 7 bases sitting between them. Germline values: CDR1 MNHNS, CDR2 SASEGT. The CDR3 contains 14 residues. In DNA, the CDR3 is TGTGCCAGCAGTGAACGGCAGGGCAATCAGCCCCAGCATTTT. Translation: CASSERQGNQPQHF.